Below are 7 T cell receptor beta chains sequenced from a single sample in a study of cytomegalovirus exposure and HLA in healthy donors. Some clones are missing from TCRdb's copy, which holds only in-frame ones; the method was immunoSEQ multiplex PCR. The sample includes about 130,000 clones, roughly 95% seen only once; the top ten take about 1.8%. Sequencing used PBMCs. The receptors were sampled from a man in his late teens or twenties in good health and CMV-seronegative.

J is TRBJ2-1 and V is TRBV5-1; 8 bases are shared with TRBD2. CDR1 is SGHRS, CDR2 YFSETQ, per germline. The CDR3 contains 14 residues. V lost 4 bases to trimming and J lost 12 bases; unmatched junction nucleotides: 12. DNA for the CDR3: TGCGCCAGCAGCCTGGGACTAGGCGGGGTCGTGCAGTTCTTC. It specifies CASSLGLGGVVQFF.

The gene calls are TRBV25-1 and TRBJ2-5, with 7 bases matching TRBD1. The germline V gene has CDR1 MGHDK and CDR2 SYGVNS. Trimming took 7 bases from V and 2 from J; bases not matched to a gene: 1. The CDR3 is 12 amino acids. The CDR3 nucleotides read TGTGCCAGCATGGACAGGCAAGAGACCCAGTACTTC. Translation gives CASMDRQETQYF.

This chain links TRBV27 with TRBJ2-5; 8 bases match TRBD1. Germline lookup yields CDR1 MNHEY and CDR2 SMNVEV (reference sequence). V shed 5 bases, J shed 5 bases, and the junction held 7 bases outside the gene matches. This CDR3 is 14 amino acids long. CDR3 nucleotides: TGTGCCAGCAGTAACCAGGGGGCATGGGAGACCCAGTACTTC. Translating it yields CASSNQGAWETQYF.

The chain uses TRBV4-2 and TRBJ2-3; TRBD2 is a possible D gene (5 bases). V lost 1 base and J 4 bases, leaving 15 bases between the germline ends. CDR1 and CDR2 (germline): LGHNA, YNFKEQ. This CDR3 contains 16 residues. The CDR3 loop is CASSQARATGADTQYF. CDR3 sequence (DNA): TGTGCCAGCAGCCAAGCGCGGGCCACCGGCGCAGATACGCAGTATTTT.

This clone was seen once. V usage is TRBV6-4 and J usage is TRBJ2-7, with a tentative D call TRBD2 (6 bases). The CDR3 is 15 residues long. Trimming took off 4 bases at V and 0 bases at J, with 13 bases between the two ends. Per germline, CDR1 MRHNA and CDR2 SNTAGT. CDR3 nucleotides: TGTGCCAGCAGTGCCTGGGACTCATCCTCCTACGAGCAGTACTTC. It codes for CASSAWDSSSYEQYF.

The chain couples TRBV9 to TRBJ2-2; D call uncertain. Per the germline V gene, CDR1 is SGDLS and CDR2 is YYNGEE. The CDR3 is made up of 13 amino acids. The V end was cut by 4 bases, the J end by 8 bases, with 12 bases between. The CDR3 spells CASSPPVGGELFF. Here the CDR3 DNA reads TGTGCCAGCAGCCCCCCGGTCGGTGGGGAGCTGTTTTTT. Together with reference TRBV9 and TRBJ2-2, the CDR3 gives the full variable domain: DSGVTQTPKHLITATGQRVTLRCSPRSGDLSVYWYQQSLDQGLQFLIQYYNGEERAKGNILERFSAQQFPDLHSELNLSSLELGDSALYFCASSPPVGGELFFGEGSRLTVL.

The chain carries TRBV18 and TRBJ1-5, with 9 bases lining up with TRBD1. V trimming: 6 bases; J trimming: 2 bases; junction bases outside the gene matches: 8. Germline V gene data show CDR1 as KGHSH and CDR2 as LQKENI. The CDR3 length is 16 residues. This CDR3 is CASSQQGAGGNQPQHF. Written as DNA, the CDR3 is TGTGCCAGCTCCCAACAGGGGGCAGGGGGCAATCAGCCCCAGCATTTT.